The present TCR beta chain was sequenced within a study of blood T cell repertoires in COVID-19. Study details: Sites in the United States, Italy and Spain provided acute and convalescent COVID-19 samples.

Produced via immunoSEQ multiplex PCR; TCRdb's table is partial and in-frame only. The sample includes about 300,000 clones, about 85% seen only once; the top ten take 10% to 15%. CDR1 and CDR2 (germline): LNHDA, SQIVND (reference sequence). The ends lost 6 bases at V and 6 bases at J; junction bases unmatched: 10. This CDR3 has 15 residues. The sample comprised peripheral blood. This chain links TRBV19 with TRBJ1-5, with TRBD1 identical over 8 bases. The receptor comes from a human donor in a cohort sampled during active COVID-19. This CDR3 is CASRGGQGASQPQHF. In DNA form, the CDR3 reads TGTGCCAGTAGGGGGGGCCAGGGGGCATCTCAGCCCCAGCATTTT. The whole variable domain, filled in from reference TRBV19 and TRBJ1-5, reads DGGITQSPKYLFRKEGQNVTLSCEQNLNHDAMYWYRQDPGQGLRLIYYSQIVNDFQKGDIAEGYSVSREKKESFPLTVTSAQKNPTAFYLCASRGGQGASQPQHFGDGTRLSIL.